The entry that follows covers one T cell receptor beta chain sequence. It lacks a known antigen. No much larger clone is present one base from it, and per-base qualities are unavailable. Based on the germline V gene, the CDR1 and CDR2 sequences are MGHDK and SYGVNS. There are 13 amino acids in the CDR3, from cysteine to phenylalanine inclusive. Of the read, only the CDR3 DNA is kept; its 39 bases are in frame from base 1. The germline ends are 8 bases apart after V is trimmed by 1 base and J by 7 bases. Libraries were built with the immunoSEQ multiplex PCR assay. RNA was extracted from all samples and reverse transcribed into cDNA as template for TCR sequencing. First-strand cDNA was synthesized with SuperScript III using a 2:1 mix of oligo-dT and random hexamers. A synthetic immune receptor repertoire was used to assess amplification bias, and residual bias was removed computationally. The paper's data handling went like this. Raw reads were preprocessed to remove errors, and CDR3 was defined according to IMGT conventions as the region from the conserved cysteine to phenylalanine. Clonality was computed by normalizing Shannon entropy by log2 of the number of productive unique TCRs and subtracting the result from 1. CD4 or CD8 identity of scalp clones was inferred by cross-referencing scalp TCRbeta sequences with sorted blood CD4 and CD8 repertoires. TCRdb mirrors the immuneACCESS table, restricted to in-frame sequences. Some clones are absent from its copies; in checked studies, under half trace to an unresolved V gene, and the reason for the others is unknown. Clone size and the V and J calls come from that table; the DNA yielded D and trimming. The sample has 140,000 to 150,000 clones on record, approximately 50% of them singletons. Of the sample, more than 0.95% is held by the ten largest clones.

The entry originates in a study of CD8+ T cells in alopecia areata (dated 2018 in TCRdb). Background for the entire study: The treated patients took part in an open-label pilot trial in which moderate-to-severe alopecia areata was treated with oral tofacitinib at 5 to 10 mg twice daily. Tofacitinib was administered for 6 to 18 months, and 6 months of follow-up off drug were then conducted to assess delayed response and recurrence. To study T cell clonal expansion in alopecia areata, the researchers applied high-throughput TCRbeta sequencing to both the C3H/HeJ mouse model and human patients. In humans, TCRbeta sequencing was performed on scalp tissue and on sorted CD4+ and CD8+ peripheral blood T cells from healthy controls and from patients with patchy or totalis/universalis alopecia areata. Tofacitinib-treated patients had biopsies at baseline and at 4 and 24 weeks of treatment, with a later scalp biopsy in several patients. Clonality in the scalp was compared among normal scalp (n=4), patchy alopecia areata scalp (n=8), and alopecia totalis/universalis scalp (n=8). The RNA source kit depended on sample type: the PAXgene miRNA kit for fixed scalp, the miRNeasy kit for PBMCs, and the RNeasy kit for mouse skin. Amplification of TCRbeta CDR3 regions was done by immunoSEQ multiplex PCR using 35 Vbeta forward primers and 13 Jbeta reverse primers.

The sample's time point, from its label and the paper: baseline before oral tofacitinib. From alopecia areata patients, peripheral blood was collected along with lesional scalp punch biopsies. PBMCs were isolated by density centrifugation and stained for CD3, CD4 and CD8, and CD4+ and CD8+ T cells were sorted on a FACSAria. General study outcomes and caveats: TCR sequences shared between patients were less clear than in mice, possibly partly because of HLA diversity in the patient population. Compared with normal scalp, lesional scalp had higher clonality and more expanded CD8+ clones, particularly in alopecia totalis/universalis, a pattern that suggests antigenic drive. Resident alphabeta T cells in normal human skin are also sequenced, complicating scalp TCR repertoire analysis, unlike mouse skin dominated by gammadelta T cells.

This chain is built from TRBV25-1 and TRBJ1-5, with TRBD1 as a weak D call on 5 bases. The material was CD4+ T cells sorted from blood, obtained at week 0. The receptor's source is a human donor with alopecia areata. The CDR3: CASSEFGGQPQHF. The DNA reads as follows: TGTGCCAGCAGTGAATTTGGGGGACAGCCCCAGCATTTT.